The source of this T cell receptor (beta chain) is a study of ipilimumab plus nivolumab after autologous stem cell transplantation. In the study overall: Patients received a median of about 5 ipilimumab and 8 or 9 nivolumab doses.

Study-level findings and limits: TCR repertoire, Treg phenotype and gut microbiota reportedly support more study of this approach.

Trimming removed 6 bases at V and 2 bases at J, with 14 bases between. The CDR3 has 15 residues. Germline V CDR1 and CDR2: SNHLY, FYNNEI. Profiled with immunoSEQ multiplex PCR; TCRdb holds only in-frame clones, not every one. Here the sample spans about 18,000 clones, about 77% being singletons. Points on this clone: Antigen unknown.

Patients got ipilimumab 1 mg/kg beginning 14 to 28 days post-transplant. Dosing: nivolumab 3 mg/kg IV, weeks 1, 4, 7, 10, then every two weeks to week 26. The receptor's source is a male donor with diffuse large B-cell lymphoma. V and J are TRBV2 and TRBJ2-1, with a tentative D call TRBD1 (7 bases). Sample: PBMCs, taken in a trial of ipilimumab plus nivolumab as post-transplant consolidation. CDR3 residues: CASSQQGGAYNEQFF. As DNA, the CDR3 is TGTGCCAGCAGCCAGCAGGGGGGAGCCTACAATGAGCAGTTCTTC.